This section outlines one TCR beta chain sequence together with its context. The antigen it binds to is not known. Per-base quality was not reported, and no clone a single base away is much larger than it. Including cysteine and phenylalanine, the CDR3 has 15 amino acids. Of all the DNA, just the CDR3 is kept, 45 bases in frame from base 1. CDR1 and CDR2 were assigned from the germline V gene as SNHLY and FYNNEI. Trimming costs V 6 bases and J 2 bases, and their ends lie 16 bases apart. This specimen belongs to a study of blood T cell repertoires in COVID-19 (dated by TCRdb to the early 2020s). In the study overall: The collaborator samples originated in the United States, Italy and Spain and spanned the acute and convalescent phases of COVID-19. The prospective study material was composed of cDNA or gDNA derived from T cells, B-cell-depleted T cells, or PBMCs. Deeply sampled blood TCRbeta repertoires from subjects exposed to, actively infected with, or recovered from COVID-19 were included in the dataset. A freely available public database, intended as a resource for researchers studying the immune response to SARS-CoV-2, is where the repertoires were released. The samples were drawn from two sources: the first 160 participants of the ongoing ImmuneRACE study, and 1,000 to 1,500 subjects contributed by 6 global collaborators. A de-identified subject ID, COVID-19 status, age in years and sex were almost always included in the sample metadata. Where available, HLA class I and class II types were obtained from metadata supplied by the sample provider rather than from assay-based typing.

Broad study findings and their caveats: The quantity of clinical and demographic metadata differed by source and by participant and was supplied without curation.

At one collaborating source in Seattle, patients were enrolled during active infection and were followed longitudinally through the course of disease. Each collaborating institution followed its own protocols to collect whole blood in K2EDTA tubes. For TCRbeta analysis, collaborators shipped samples as frozen whole blood, isolated PBMCs, or DNA extracted from either of those sample types. The immunoSEQ Assay, a bias-controlled multiplex PCR, was used to amplify TCRbeta CDR3 regions from genomic DNA. The source study handled its data this way. The number of nucleated cells in each sample was estimated from the amplification of reference gene primers within the assay. To quantify the absolute abundance of each unique TCRbeta CDR3 rearrangement, sequence reads were collapsed and filtered. For each sample, productive Simpson clonality was calculated as the square root of Simpson's diversity index over productive rearrangements. Here the immuneACCESS table is served through TCRdb, limited to in-frame sequences with V and J called. Missing clones are a known gap in these copies; in checked studies unresolved V genes cover under half, and the rest lacks a known reason. The DNA was the basis for D and trimming; V, J and clone size are from that table. Within this sample are tens of thousands of clones, with 86% of them counted one time only. In total, the top ten clones hold about 3% of the sample.

The sequence joins TRBV2 to TRBJ1-2; no D gene can be assigned with confidence. Sequencing was carried out using peripheral blood. The TCR originated in an elderly woman with COVID-19, enrolled during active disease. In nucleotide form, the sequence is TGTGCCAGCAGAAAGGAGGGCACCCCGAACTATGGCTACACCTTC. Translated, this is CASRKEGTPNYGYTF.